The 26 T cell receptor beta chains below come from one sample, sequenced in a study of shared clonotypes between healthy human individuals. CD45RO-negative cells were positively selected for CCR7, leaving out terminally differentiated effector memory CD45RA+ cells. Method: immunoSEQ multiplex PCR; TCRdb's copy keeps in-frame clones and lacks some. The repertoire holds hundreds of thousands of clones, with about 97% as singletons. Material for sequencing was naive CD8+ T cells sorted from blood. The receptors originated from a man aged 25 to 45 in good health.

This clone was observed a handful of times. The chain joins TRBV5-1 to TRBJ1-3; D is perhaps TRBD1 (6 bases). There are 15 residues in the CDR3. CDR1 and CDR2 (germline): SGHRS, YFSETQ. Trimming removed 0 bases at V and 0 bases at J, with 7 bases between. CDR3 sequence: CASSLEQGSGNTIYF. The CDR3 coding sequence is TGCGCCAGCAGCTTGGAACAGGGCTCTGGAAACACCATATATTTT.

This rearrangement joins TRBV19 to TRBJ2-1; no clear D. This CDR3 contains 12 residues. CDR1 and CDR2 from the germline V gene are LNHDA and SQIVND (reference sequence). V lost 3 bases, J lost 5 bases, and 5 bases lay in between. CDR3 residues: CASSIYHNEQFF. CDR3 nucleotides: TGTGCCAGTAGTATCTATCACAATGAGCAGTTCTTC. Full variable domain (rest looked up from reference TRBV19 and TRBJ2-1): DGGITQSPKYLFRKEGQNVTLSCEQNLNHDAMYWYRQDPGQGLRLIYYSQIVNDFQKGDIAEGYSVSREKKESFPLTVTSAQKNPTAFYLCASSIYHNEQFFGPGTRLTVL.

This rearrangement joins TRBV9 to TRBJ1-1, with D possibly being TRBD1 (6 bases). This CDR3 is built from 12 residues. Germline-derived CDR1 and CDR2 are SGDLS and YYNGEE. Trimming took off 3 bases at V and 6 bases at J, with 9 bases between the two ends. This chain's CDR3 is CASSASGAEAFF. In DNA form, the CDR3 reads TGTGCCAGCAGCGCCTCAGGGGCTGAAGCTTTCTTT.

This clone was picked up one time. The chain couples TRBV5-6 to TRBJ2-7; the D gene is possibly TRBD1 (5 bases). Trimming pared 3 bases from V and 0 bases from J, leaving 10 bases between. Germline V gene lookup returns CDR1 SGHDT and CDR2 YYEEEE. The CDR3 has 14 amino acids. The CDR3 nucleotides read TGTGCCAGCAGCTCGACAGAGAACTCCTACGAGCAGTACTTC. Residues: CASSSTENSYEQYF.

This clone was observed a few times. The rearrangement joins TRBV5-4 to TRBJ2-3, with a possible D match to TRBD1 (6 bases). Trimming cost V 1 base and J 0 bases, with 6 bases left between them. This CDR3 is 14 amino acids long. Germline CDR1 reads SGHNT; CDR2 reads YYREEE (reference sequence). The CDR3 region has the DNA TGTGCCAGCAGCTTGACAGGGAGCACAGATACGCAGTATTTT. This encodes CASSLTGSTDTQYF.

This clone appeared once. This sequence joins TRBV7-9 and TRBJ1-1; D unclear. Germline-derived CDR1 and CDR2 are SEHNR and FQNEAQ (reference sequence). V shed 5 bases and J shed 1 base, with 8 bases lying between them. The CDR3 totals 13 residues. The CDR3 region has the DNA TGTGCCAGCAGCCATGATTCGAACACTGAAGCTTTCTTT. Its translation is CASSHDSNTEAFF. Variable domain in full (rest from reference TRBV7-9 and TRBJ1-1): DTGVSQNPRHKITKRGQNVTFRCDPISEHNRLYWYRQTLGQGPEFLTYFQNEAQLEKSRLLSDRFSAERPKGSFSTLEIQRTEQGDSAMYLCASSHDSNTEAFFGQGTRLTVV.

The rearrangement joins TRBV19 to TRBJ2-7; 7 bases line up with TRBD1. The germline CDR1 and CDR2 sequences are LNHDA and SQIVND (reference sequence). With V trimmed by 4 bases and J by 7 bases, 4 bases remained unmatched. The CDR3 spans 12 residues. The CDR3 DNA reads TGTGCCAGTAGTACACAGGGGCGGGAGCAGTACTTC. Translation: CASSTQGREQYF.

The chain carries TRBV29-1 and TRBJ1-5; D is perhaps TRBD1 (6 bases). CDR3 length: 12 amino acids. CDR1 and CDR2 from the germline V gene are SQVTM and ANQGSEA. Trimming stripped 5 bases from V and 4 bases from J, with 9 bases between. Here the CDR3 DNA reads TGCAGCGTTCAACAGGGAAATCAGCCCCAGCATTTT. Translation: CSVQQGNQPQHF.

This rearrangement joins TRBV11-2 to TRBJ2-7, with 11 bases matching TRBD1. CDR3 length: 16 amino acids. The V gene end was trimmed by 8 bases and the J gene end by 3 bases; junction bases not matched to a gene: 12. Germline CDR1 is SGHAT and CDR2 is FQNNGV. This chain's CDR3 is CASWTGGDRRGYEQYF. CDR3 sequence (DNA): TGTGCCAGCTGGACAGGGGGCGACCGAAGGGGCTACGAGCAGTACTTC.

Comment on this clone: The sample has other DNA sequences that encode this CDR3 too. The chain employs TRBV5-6 and TRBJ2-1; D is unclear. V was clipped by 0 bases and J by 0 bases, with 4 bases between them. Germline assignment: CDR1 SGHDT and CDR2 YYEEEE. This CDR3 comprises 14 residues. CDR3 sequence (DNA): TGTGCCAGCAGCTTGGGCGGCTCCTACAATGAGCAGTTCTTC. The encoded protein is CASSLGGSYNEQFF.

With regard to this clone: Other DNA sequences within the sample encode an identical CDR3. V gene TRBV5-6 combines with J gene TRBJ2-6; D is undetermined. V lost 2 bases to trimming and J lost 1 base, with 4 bases between them. Germline values: CDR1 SGHDT, CDR2 YYEEEE. This CDR3 region has 14 residues. The DNA of the CDR3 is TGTGCCAGCAGCTTTGGGTCTGGGGCCAACGTCCTGACTTTC. Its translation is CASSFGSGANVLTF. Together with reference TRBV5-6 and TRBJ2-6, the CDR3 gives the full variable domain: DAGVTQSPTHLIKTRGQQVTLRCSPKSGHDTVSWYQQALGQGPQFIFQYYEEEERQRGNFPDRFSGHQFPNYSSELNVNALLLGDSALYLCASSFGSGANVLTFGAGSRLTVL.

The chain uses TRBV7-9 and TRBJ1-3; D might be TRBD1 (5 bases). Between the trimmed V and J ends, which lost 11 bases and 0 bases, there was a span of 14 bases. Looked up from germline, CDR1 is SEHNR and CDR2 is FQNEAQ (reference sequence). This CDR3 comprises 14 residues. CDR3 bases: TGTGCCTGCCGCGAGGGGCTCTCTGGAAACACCATATATTTT. Translation gives CACREGLSGNTIYF. Full variable domain (rest looked up from reference TRBV7-9 and TRBJ1-3): DTGVSQNPRHKITKRGQNVTFRCDPISEHNRLYWYRQTLGQGPEFLTYFQNEAQLEKSRLLSDRFSAERPKGSFSTLEIQRTEQGDSAMYLCACREGLSGNTIYFGEGSWLTVV.

The chain links TRBV29-1 to TRBJ1-3; no firm D call. The V gene lost 4 bases and the J gene lost 8 bases, with 12 bases spanning the gap. The germline V gene has CDR1 SQVTM and CDR2 ANQGSEA. This CDR3 contains 12 residues. CDR3 sequence reads: CSVVSRADTIYF. The CDR3 nucleotides read TGCAGCGTTGTCAGCCGAGCTGACACCATATATTTT.

The rearrangement links TRBV2 to TRBJ2-7; possible D gene TRBD2, 6 bases. The germline CDR1 and CDR2 sequences are SNHLY and FYNNEI. Trimming removed 6 bases from V and 3 bases from J, with 9 bases in between. CDR3 length equals 12 residues. CDR3 in amino acids: CASRRTNYEQYF. The CDR3 region has the DNA TGTGCCAGCAGAAGGACTAACTACGAGCAGTACTTC.

The chain joins TRBV10-3 to TRBJ2-1; perhaps TRBD2 as D (5 bases). This CDR3 spans 13 amino acids. Germline V CDR1 and CDR2: ENHRY, SYGVKD. V was cut by 11 bases and J by 6 bases, with 17 bases left in between. For the CDR3, the DNA is TGTGCCTCCGGCGCGGGTCCTGGCAATGAGCAGTTCTTC. Its translation: CASGAGPGNEQFF.

Here the CDR3 DNA reads TGTGCCAGCAGCCTCCTAAGGGCGGATCAGCCCCAGCATTTT. Protein: CASSLLRADQPQHF. The J gene is TRBJ1-5, the V gene TRBV7-2; D ambiguous. CDR3 size: 14 residues. Per the germline V gene, CDR1 is SGHTA and CDR2 is FQGNSA. Trimming left V 5 bases short and J 5 bases short, with 13 bases between. The variable domain in full, completed from reference TRBV7-2 and TRBJ1-5, reads GAGVSQSPSNKVTEKGKDVELRCDPISGHTALYWYRQSLGQGLEFLIYFQGNSAPDKSGLPSDRFSAERTGGSVSTLTIQRTQQEDSAVYLCASSLLRADQPQHFGDGTRLSIL.

The rearrangement links TRBV6-6 to TRBJ2-5, with 9 bases that match TRBD2. The germline gives CDR1 MNHNY, CDR2 SVGAGI (reference sequence). V gave up 2 bases and J gave up 5 bases; unmatched junction bases: 6. The CDR3 runs 15 residues. The CDR3 sequence is CASSYLAGRTETQYF. DNA of the CDR3: TGTGCCAGCAGTTACCTAGCGGGACGTACGGAGACCCAGTACTTC.

DNA for the CDR3: TGTGCCAGTACCGCGACGATTCCTCCGGGGGAGCAGTACTTC. Translating gives CASTATIPPGEQYF. This chain connects TRBV19 to TRBJ2-7; a possible D gene is TRBD2 (5 bases). Germline V gene sequence: CDR1 LNHDA, CDR2 SQIVND (reference sequence). This CDR3 is 14 amino acids long. V lost 7 bases and J 7 bases, leaving 20 bases between the germline ends.

V gene TRBV7-8 combines with J gene TRBJ2-1; 9 bases map to TRBD2. Germline V lookup: CDR1 SGHVS, CDR2 FQNEAQ. CDR3 length: 20 residues. V was pared by 6 bases and J by 7 bases, with 25 bases of the junction left unmatched. The DNA of the CDR3 is TGTGCCAGCAGAGAATGGAATATTAGCGGGAGATTACTTGGGTCGAATGAGCAGTTCTTC. Its protein product is CASREWNISGRLLGSNEQFF.

The chain combines TRBV9 with TRBJ1-5; TRBD1 matches 7 bases. The CDR3 covers 15 residues. Trimming took 4 bases from V and 3 from J; bases not matched to a gene: 7. Germline CDR1 and CDR2: SGDLS and YYNGEE. Here the CDR3 reads CASSPTGINNQPQHF. The CDR3 DNA reads TGTGCCAGCAGCCCGACAGGGATTAACAATCAGCCCCAGCATTTT.

This clone was recorded only once. V usage is TRBV4-1 and J usage is TRBJ2-7; weak D call: TRBD1 (6 bases). The germline V gene encodes CDR1 MGHRA and CDR2 YSYEKL. The CDR3 is 14 residues long. The ends were cut back, 1 base at V and 2 bases at J, with 9 bases in the middle. The CDR3 DNA follows: TGCGCCAGCAGCCAAGTAGAGGGGGCCTACGAGCAGTACTTC. Translation: CASSQVEGAYEQYF.

The J gene is TRBJ2-7, the V gene TRBV6-1; D is undetermined. The CDR3 has 13 residues. The germline V gene has CDR1 MNHNS and CDR2 SASEGT. The V and J ends lost 3 bases and 3 bases respectively, with 9 bases between them. CDR3 residues: CASSEAPDYEQYF. CDR3 coding DNA: TGTGCCAGCAGTGAGGCTCCGGACTACGAGCAGTACTTC.

This clone was detected once. CDR3 in amino acids: CASSLVGSGMHNEQFF. CDR3 DNA: TGTGCCAGCAGCTTAGTAGGTAGCGGGATGCATAATGAGCAGTTCTTC. This chain links TRBV7-9 with TRBJ2-1, with 8 bases identical to TRBD2. Germline CDR1 reads SEHNR; CDR2 reads FQNEAQ (reference sequence). This CDR3 is built from 16 residues. With 1 base clipped from V and 7 bases from J, the junction kept 9 bases outside the gene matches. The full variable domain, its missing parts supplied by reference TRBV7-9 and TRBJ2-1, is DTGVSQNPRHKITKRGQNVTFRCDPISEHNRLYWYRQTLGQGPEFLTYFQNEAQLEKSRLLSDRFSAERPKGSFSTLEIQRTEQGDSAMYLCASSLVGSGMHNEQFFGPGTRLTVL.

V and J are TRBV5-4 and TRBJ1-2, with D unresolved. V lost 0 bases and J lost 8, with 14 bases in between. CDR1 SGHNT and CDR2 YYREEE come from the germline V gene (reference sequence). There are 14 residues in the CDR3. As DNA, the CDR3 is TGTGCCAGCAGCTTGGAAGGCTGGTTAGGCGGCTACACCTTC. Protein: CASSLEGWLGGYTF.

Of note for this clone: A junction end diverges from the germline sequence, so it may reflect a read error. The chain is built from TRBV4-3 and TRBJ1-5; 8 bases fit TRBD1. This CDR3 has 16 residues. From germline, CDR1 is LGHNA and CDR2 YSLEER. CDR3 residues: CASSQTLAGGKQPQHF. The DNA of the CDR3 is TGCGCCAGCAGCCAGACGTTAGCAGGGGGCAAGCAGCCCCAGCATTTT.

This clone has just a few counts. This chain links TRBV19 with TRBJ1-4; 8 nucleotides line up with TRBD1. The CDR3 is made up of 15 amino acids. Trimming at V came to 4 bases and at J to 5 bases, leaving 6 bases not matched to a gene. The germline CDR1 and CDR2 sequences are LNHDA and SQIVND (reference sequence). CDR3 amino acids: CASSTLRDRNEKLFF. The CDR3, as DNA: TGTGCCAGTAGTACCCTCCGGGACAGGAATGAAAAACTGTTTTTT.